These 20 T cell receptor beta chains came from one sample sequenced in a study of graft-versus-host responses after intestinal transplantation. Intraepithelial and lamina propria lymphocytes were isolated from graft specimens. Sequencing used immunoSEQ multiplex PCR; TCRdb keeps in-frame clones, though not all of them. The sample holds 12,000 to 15,000 clones; over 75% are singletons and the top ten take just under 4%. The material was ileum tissue, obtained 26 to 27 days after intestinal transplant. The receptors derive from a human patient who received an intestinal transplant, so some T cells may come from the graft donor.

This chain uses TRBV27 with TRBJ2-1, with 8 bases identical to TRBD2. Per germline, CDR1 MNHEY and CDR2 SMNVEV (reference sequence). This CDR3 has 18 amino acids. J gave up 0 bases and V 2 bases, and 9 bases lay outside the gene matches. CDR3 sequence reads: CASSLGGAGGSSYNEQFF. The CDR3 coding sequence is TGTGCCAGCAGTTTAGGGGGGGCGGGGGGTTCCTCCTACAATGAGCAGTTCTTC.

The chain links TRBV7-9 to TRBJ2-5, with 9 bases that match TRBD2. Germline V gives CDR1 SEHNR, CDR2 FQNEAQ (reference sequence). Unmatched junction bases numbered 5, after V lost 4 bases and J lost 2 bases. The CDR3 consists of 15 residues. CDR3 sequence reads: CASSSGLALQETQYF. The CDR3 coding sequence is TGTGCCAGCAGCTCGGGACTAGCCCTGCAAGAGACCCAGTACTTC.

This chain links TRBV11-3 with TRBJ2-3, with 8 bases fitting TRBD2. CDR3 length equals 16 residues. Unmatched junction bases numbered 7, after V lost 5 bases and J lost 0 bases. Germline V gene lookup returns CDR1 SGHNT and CDR2 YENEEA. The CDR3 protein is CASSRYGGASTDTQYF. The CDR3 DNA follows: TGTGCCAGCAGCCGGTACGGGGGGGCTAGCACAGATACGCAGTATTTT.

The chain is built from TRBV30 and TRBJ1-5; D remains unclear. The CDR3 totals 14 residues. Germline lookup yields CDR1 GTSNPN and CDR2 SVGIG (reference sequence). The V end was cut by 0 bases, the J end by 1 base, with 7 bases between. CDR3 amino acids: CAWSVAGSNQPQHF. In nucleotides, the CDR3 is TGTGCCTGGAGTGTGGCGGGGAGCAATCAGCCCCAGCATTTT.

This clone was recorded a few times. V usage is TRBV4-3 and J usage is TRBJ1-3, with 8 nucleotides matching TRBD1. The trim removed 3 bases at V and 0 bases at J, leaving 7 bases unmatched. The germline V gene has CDR1 LGHNA and CDR2 YSLEER. The CDR3 is 17 residues long. DNA for the CDR3: TGCGCCAGCAGCCATCGGACAGGGATGATCTCTGGAAACACCATATATTTT. Translated: CASSHRTGMISGNTIYF.

This clone was seen just once. The chain carries TRBV28 and TRBJ2-5; tentatively, D is TRBD2 (5 bases). Germline CDR1 and CDR2: MDHEN and SYDVKM. Trimming removed 5 bases from V and 5 bases from J, with 18 bases in between. The length of the CDR3 is 15 residues. In DNA, the CDR3 is TGTGCCAGCAGTCACCCGGGGTACCGTGGGGAGACCCAGTACTTC. It is translated as CASSHPGYRGETQYF.

In regard to this clone: The junction shows a germline mismatch at one end, possibly a read error. V and J are TRBV4-3 and TRBJ2-1; TRBD1 might be the D (6 bases). Germline CDR1 and CDR2: LGHNA and YSLEER. The length of the CDR3 is 16 residues. CDR3 amino acids: CASSQVLQGSFNEQFF. CDR3 sequence (DNA): TGCGCCAGCAGCCAAGTTTTACAGGGTTCCTTCAATGAGCAGTTCTTC.

This clone came up once. V and J are TRBV13 and TRBJ1-2, with a weak D call TRBD1 (5 bases). Between the trimmed V and J ends, which lost 0 bases and 2 bases, there was a span of 16 bases. The CDR3 is made up of 17 amino acids. CDR1 and CDR2 from the germline V gene are PRHDT and FYEKMQ (reference sequence). The DNA of the CDR3 is TGTGCCAGCAGCTTAGGCTCGTTGTGGGGCAAAAACTATGGCTACACCTTC. Amino acids: CASSLGSLWGKNYGYTF.

The rearrangement links TRBV6-1 to TRBJ2-5, with TRBD2 matching 8 bases. The CDR3 contains 15 residues. Germline trimming cut 0 bases from V and 2 bases from J; bases unmatched to any gene: 2. Germline V gives CDR1 MNHNS, CDR2 SASEGT. The CDR3 nucleotides read TGTGCCAGCAGTGAAGCGGCGGGGGGTCAAGAGACCCAGTACTTC. Translating it yields CASSEAAGGQETQYF.

The chain employs TRBV21-1 and TRBJ2-7; TRBD1, as called in the table, went unchecked against the DNA. TRBV21-1 is tagged as a pseudogene. This CDR3 has 15 amino acids. The CDR3 sequence: CASSSGTGGGYEQYV. In DNA form, the CDR3 reads TGTGCCAGCAGCTCTGGAACAGGGGGGGGCTACGAGCAGTACGTC.

The chain carries TRBV6-5 and TRBJ2-2, with a possible D match to TRBD1 (7 bases). Trimming cost V 2 bases and J 1 base, with 11 bases left between them. The CDR3 has 16 amino acids. The germline gives CDR1 MNHEY, CDR2 SVGAGI. The CDR3 sequence is CASSYRQGGNTGELFF. As DNA, the CDR3 is TGTGCCAGCAGTTACAGACAGGGAGGGAACACCGGGGAGCTGTTTTTT.

The J gene is TRBJ2-3, the V gene TRBV7-3; 10 nucleotides match TRBD2. The CDR3 is 16 amino acids. Germline V gene lookup returns CDR1 SGHTA and CDR2 FQGTGA. V lost 4 bases, J lost 1 base, and 5 bases stayed unmatched. CDR3 nucleotides: TGTGCCAGCAGCTCCCCTAGCGGGGGCCGCACAGATACGCAGTATTTT. Translation gives CASSSPSGGRTDTQYF.

This clone is deemed medium-sized. Other nucleotide sequences in the sample specify the same CDR3. The rearrangement uses TRBV6-4 and TRBJ1-6; 7 positions match TRBD1. The trim removed 3 bases at V and 6 bases at J, leaving 2 bases unmatched. The CDR3 spans 14 residues. Germline V lookup: CDR1 MRHNA, CDR2 SNTAGT. CDR3 sequence reads: CASSDQGGNSPLHF. CDR3 nucleotide sequence: TGTGCCAGCAGTGATCAGGGGGGTAATTCACCCCTCCACTTT.

The genes are TRBV28 and TRBJ1-5; the match to TRBD1 covers 10 bases. Germline V lookup: CDR1 MDHEN, CDR2 SYDVKM. This CDR3 has 14 residues. The trim removed 6 bases at V and 2 bases at J, leaving 1 base unmatched. The CDR3 loop is CASRTGGGNQPQHF. The CDR3 nucleotides read TGTGCCAGCAGGACAGGGGGCGGCAATCAGCCCCAGCATTTT.

V usage is TRBV5-1 and J usage is TRBJ1-4; D is undetermined. The germline V gene has CDR1 SGHRS and CDR2 YFSETQ. Deletions cut 0 bases from V and 3 bases from J, with 18 bases between. The CDR3 contains 18 residues. CDR3 residues: CASSLEGSWTEANEKLFF. The CDR3 DNA is TGCGCCAGCAGCTTGGAAGGGTCGTGGACGGAGGCTAATGAAAAACTGTTTTTT.

The chain carries TRBV11-1 and TRBJ2-2, with 14 bases identical to TRBD2. The CDR3 is made up of 18 amino acids. The V gene end was trimmed by 5 bases and the J gene end by 7 bases; junction bases not matched to a gene: 12. CDR1 and CDR2 (germline): SGHAT, FQDESV (reference sequence). CDR3 residues: CASSPVRLAGGQGGELFF. CDR3 in DNA: TGTGCCAGCAGCCCCGTACGACTAGCGGGGGGGCAGGGCGGGGAGCTGTTTTTT.

The CDR3 loop reads CASSSGEGGPLDNEQFF. CDR3 coding DNA: TGTGCCAGCAGTTCAGGGGAGGGGGGGCCCTTAGACAATGAGCAGTTCTTC. This chain links TRBV2 with TRBJ2-1; TRBD2 is a possible D gene (7 bases). Trimming stripped 5 bases from V and 5 bases from J, with 22 bases between. Germline-derived CDR1 and CDR2 are SNHLY and FYNNEI. This CDR3 region has 17 residues.

The rearrangement links TRBV25-1 to TRBJ1-1; D is unclear. The germline V gene encodes CDR1 MGHDK and CDR2 SYGVNS. V was clipped by 0 bases and J by 7 bases, with 12 bases between them. This CDR3 has 14 amino acids. The CDR3 DNA reads TGTGCCAGCAGTGAATATCGGAGATTCGGTGAAGCTTTCTTT. It is translated as CASSEYRRFGEAFF.

V and J are TRBV28 and TRBJ1-2, with 7 bases identical to TRBD1. V gave up 6 bases and J gave up 5 bases; unmatched junction bases: 12. There are 15 residues in the CDR3. Germline V gene sequence: CDR1 MDHEN, CDR2 SYDVKM. The CDR3 bases are TGTGCCAGCAGGGACGACAGGGCGGGGAGGTATGGCTACACCTTC. It encodes CASRDDRAGRYGYTF.

V gene TRBV5-6 combines with J gene TRBJ1-5; D gene unclear. The germline V gene encodes CDR1 SGHDT and CDR2 YYEEEE. The ends were cut back, 0 bases at V and 7 bases at J, with 8 bases in the middle. This CDR3 has 13 residues. CDR3 sequence (DNA): TGTGCCAGCAGCTTGGACGGGTTCCAGCCCCAGCATTTT. Its protein is CASSLDGFQPQHF.